A selection of T cell receptor beta chains follows, all from one sample in a study of blood T cell repertoires in COVID-19. TCRdb's table, derived via immunoSEQ multiplex PCR, lists solely in-frame clones and lacks some. The sample has 230,000 or so clones, roughly 89% seen once. Sequencing input: peripheral blood. Source of these receptors: a woman in her 40s who had recovered from COVID-19. Each CDR3 is given with its conserved first and last residue. The D gene is left open where the match is weak. Clone size, where shown, is once, few, many, or a class for clones that have expanded.

v_call: TRBV9
clone_size: -
j_call: TRBJ2-2
d_call: -
cdr3_nt: TGTGCCAGCAGCGTAGGTATTAGCGTGAGGAACTTGAACACCGGGGAGCTGTTTTTT
cdr3_aa: CASSVGISVRNLNTGELFF

v_call: TRBV5-1
clone_size: -
j_call: TRBJ1-2
d_call: -
cdr3_nt: TGCGCCAGCAGCCCGCCCCCACAGGGAGACTATGGCTACACCTTC
cdr3_aa: CASSPPPQGDYGYTF

v_call: TRBV18
clone_size: -
j_call: TRBJ2-5
d_call: -
cdr3_nt: TGTGCCAGCTCACCACCTGAGGAGACCCAGTACTTC
cdr3_aa: CASSPPEETQYF

v_call: TRBV27
clone_size: -
j_call: TRBJ1-2
d_call: -
cdr3_nt: TGTGCCAGCAGCTTACAGGGTACGAACTATGGCTACACCTTC
cdr3_aa: CASSLQGTNYGYTF

v_call: TRBV29-1
clone_size: -
j_call: TRBJ2-5
d_call: TRBD2
cdr3_nt: TGCAGCGTAGCGGGAGGAGAAGAGACCCAGTACTTC
cdr3_aa: CSVAGGEETQYF

v_call: TRBV30
clone_size: -
j_call: TRBJ1-3
d_call: TRBD1
cdr3_nt: TGTGCCTGGGACAGGGGCCACTCTGGAAACACCATATATTTT
cdr3_aa: CAWDRGHSGNTIYF

v_call: TRBV6-2/TRBV6-3
clone_size: -
j_call: TRBJ1-5
d_call: -
cdr3_nt: TGTGCCAGCAGTTACGGGGCAGCCAGGCAGCCCCAGCATTTT
cdr3_aa: CASSYGAARQPQHF

v_call: TRBV28
clone_size: -
j_call: TRBJ2-7
d_call: -
cdr3_nt: TGTGCCAGCAGCCGGCGCCTTCCGGGGGAGCAGTACTTC
cdr3_aa: CASSRRLPGEQYF

v_call: TRBV28
clone_size: -
j_call: TRBJ2-1
d_call: -
cdr3_nt: TGTGCCAGCAGTCGCCAGGGTCTCAATGAGCAGTTCTTC
cdr3_aa: CASSRQGLNEQFF

v_call: TRBV24-1
clone_size: -
j_call: TRBJ2-1
d_call: TRBD2
cdr3_nt: TGTGCCACCAGTGACTCACCGTTTTGGACTAGCGGGAGGTACTACAATGAGCAGTTCTTC
cdr3_aa: CATSDSPFWTSGRYYNEQFF

v_call: TRBV9
clone_size: -
j_call: TRBJ2-2
d_call: -
cdr3_nt: TGTGCCAGCAGCGAGGGGGACTATTACACCGGGGAGCTGTTTTTT
cdr3_aa: CASSEGDYYTGELFF

v_call: TRBV3-1/TRBV3-2
clone_size: -
j_call: TRBJ1-2
d_call: -
cdr3_nt: TGTGCCAGCAGCCCTAGATATGAGACGTATGGCTACACCTTC
cdr3_aa: CASSPRYETYGYTF

v_call: TRBV15
clone_size: -
j_call: TRBJ2-5
d_call: TRBD2
cdr3_nt: TGTGCCACCAGCAGAGGAGGGCTAGCGGGAGCCCAAGGGGAGACCCAGTACTTC
cdr3_aa: CATSRGGLAGAQGETQYF

v_call: TRBV5-4
clone_size: -
j_call: TRBJ2-7
d_call: -
cdr3_nt: TGTGCCAGCAGCTTGGAGAGGAATTCCTACGAGCAGTACTTC
cdr3_aa: CASSLERNSYEQYF

v_call: TRBV5-6
clone_size: -
j_call: TRBJ2-1
d_call: -
cdr3_nt: TGTGCCAGCAGCTTGGACTTGTACAATGAGCAGTTCTTC
cdr3_aa: CASSLDLYNEQFF

v_call: TRBV19
clone_size: few
j_call: TRBJ1-2
d_call: -
cdr3_nt: TGTGCCAGTACCCCGACAGTGTCCCTCTCTGGCGGCTACACCTTC
cdr3_aa: CASTPTVSLSGGYTF

v_call: TRBV9
clone_size: -
j_call: TRBJ2-3
d_call: -
cdr3_nt: TGTGCCAGCAGCGAGGGGTCACTAGCCTACACAGATACGCAGTATTTT
cdr3_aa: CASSEGSLAYTDTQYF

v_call: TRBV5-6
clone_size: -
j_call: TRBJ2-3
d_call: -
cdr3_nt: TGTGCCAGCAGCCCTGGCATGCCTAGCGCGCAGTATTTT
cdr3_aa: CASSPGMPSAQYF

v_call: TRBV6-5
clone_size: -
j_call: TRBJ2-5
d_call: -
cdr3_nt: TGTGCCAGCAGTTACCTGGAGACCCAGTACTTC
cdr3_aa: CASSYLETQYF

v_call: TRBV12-5
clone_size: -
j_call: TRBJ2-2
d_call: -
cdr3_nt: TGTGCTAGTGGTTTGGGACGGAGAAGTTCCGGGGAGCTGTTTTTT
cdr3_aa: CASGLGRRSSGELFF